Listed below are T cell receptor beta chains from one sample, sequenced in a study of vaccination effects on CD4 cells after COVID-19. No antigen is known for these receptors. Libraries were prepared by immunoSEQ multiplex PCR; TCRdb keeps only in-frame clonotypes and omits some of them. The sample holds just under 65,000 clones, about 79% seen once. The sequencing used CD4+ T cells from PBMCs cultured with HCoV-OC43 spike peptides, collected before COVID-19 vaccination. These TCRs come from a human donor who received a COVID-19 vaccine. The conserved cysteine and the conserved F or W are not part of the CDR3 here. Each record gives: CDR3 protein, V gene, J gene, D gene. D genes are given only for firm matches.

CDR3aa: ASSIELAGGDEQF; v_gene: TRBV19; j_gene: TRBJ2-1; d_gene: TRBD2
CDR3aa: ATSDPQGAGETQY; v_gene: TRBV24-1; j_gene: TRBJ2-5; d_gene: TRBD1
CDR3aa: STRRTGDNNEQF; v_gene: TRBV29-1; j_gene: TRBJ2-1; d_gene: TRBD1
CDR3aa: ASSQERGRGDNQPQH; v_gene: TRBV4-2; j_gene: TRBJ1-5; d_gene: .
CDR3aa: ASSLRPEGTEAF; v_gene: TRBV5-4; j_gene: TRBJ1-1; d_gene: .
CDR3aa: ASSLLQGNTEAF; v_gene: TRBV5-1; j_gene: TRBJ1-1; d_gene: .
CDR3aa: ASSIGGYQETQY; v_gene: TRBV7-7; j_gene: TRBJ2-5; d_gene: .
CDR3aa: ASSFFPGQANGYT; v_gene: TRBV5-1; j_gene: TRBJ1-2; d_gene: TRBD1
CDR3aa: AISETSLHNNEQF; v_gene: TRBV10-3; j_gene: TRBJ2-1; d_gene: .
CDR3aa: ASSRPGQHLEAF; v_gene: TRBV7-2; j_gene: TRBJ1-1; d_gene: TRBD1
CDR3aa: AWTDTNYGYT; v_gene: TRBV30; j_gene: TRBJ1-2; d_gene: .
CDR3aa: ASRSITVPYGYT; v_gene: TRBV5-6; j_gene: TRBJ1-2; d_gene: .
CDR3aa: ASSQLTGPGSPLH; v_gene: TRBV3-1/TRBV3-2; j_gene: TRBJ1-6; d_gene: TRBD1
CDR3aa: ASGLWAITSNQPQH; v_gene: TRBV12-5; j_gene: TRBJ1-5; d_gene: .
CDR3aa: ASGLSTVAWGEQF; v_gene: TRBV12-5; j_gene: TRBJ2-1; d_gene: .
CDR3aa: ASSYPDRVYGYT; v_gene: TRBV6-2/TRBV6-3; j_gene: TRBJ1-2; d_gene: TRBD1
CDR3aa: ASSQGGGGQNSPLH; v_gene: TRBV7-9; j_gene: TRBJ1-6; d_gene: TRBD1
CDR3aa: ASSRDRGSTDTQY; v_gene: TRBV4-1; j_gene: TRBJ2-3; d_gene: TRBD1
CDR3aa: ASSPRTRSNTGELF; v_gene: TRBV9; j_gene: TRBJ2-2; d_gene: .
CDR3aa: ASRDRGLNTEAF; v_gene: TRBV6-5; j_gene: TRBJ1-1; d_gene: TRBD1
CDR3aa: ASSQDLGQGGPDTQY; v_gene: TRBV3-1/TRBV3-2; j_gene: TRBJ2-3; d_gene: TRBD1
CDR3aa: ASRQHRYGYT; v_gene: TRBV19; j_gene: TRBJ1-2; d_gene: .
CDR3aa: ASSPPGARTEAF; v_gene: TRBV18; j_gene: TRBJ1-1; d_gene: .
CDR3aa: ASTSAGGADTQY; v_gene: TRBV6-5; j_gene: TRBJ2-3; d_gene: .
CDR3aa: ASSPSTSYNEQF; v_gene: TRBV18; j_gene: TRBJ2-1; d_gene: .
CDR3aa: ASTRGLGETQY; v_gene: TRBV2; j_gene: TRBJ2-5; d_gene: TRBD1
CDR3aa: ASTLSDGHNEQF; v_gene: TRBV3-1/TRBV3-2; j_gene: TRBJ2-1; d_gene: .
CDR3aa: ASSRGGGTEAF; v_gene: TRBV6-5; j_gene: TRBJ1-1; d_gene: .
CDR3aa: ASSLGVTPGETQY; v_gene: TRBV7-3; j_gene: TRBJ2-5; d_gene: .
CDR3aa: ASSPGTGLTTDTQY; v_gene: TRBV5-5; j_gene: TRBJ2-3; d_gene: TRBD1
CDR3aa: ASSLEGARELF; v_gene: TRBV5-1; j_gene: TRBJ2-2; d_gene: TRBD1
CDR3aa: ASSLTGTAYNEQF; v_gene: TRBV9; j_gene: TRBJ2-1; d_gene: TRBD1
CDR3aa: ASSEFLGTARGRGTDTQY; v_gene: TRBV2; j_gene: TRBJ2-3; d_gene: .
CDR3aa: ASSLSDFYTTGELF; v_gene: TRBV5-1; j_gene: TRBJ2-2; d_gene: .
CDR3aa: ASSYDRGPEGYT; v_gene: TRBV6-2/TRBV6-3; j_gene: TRBJ1-2; d_gene: TRBD1
CDR3aa: ASSASGDSVGYT; v_gene: TRBV6-4; j_gene: TRBJ1-2; d_gene: TRBD1
CDR3aa: ASSFRIPGQGVGNTIY; v_gene: TRBV7-6; j_gene: TRBJ1-3; d_gene: TRBD1
CDR3aa: ASRQDANYGYT; v_gene: TRBV2; j_gene: TRBJ1-2; d_gene: .
CDR3aa: ASSPPTGGETQY; v_gene: TRBV4-1; j_gene: TRBJ2-5; d_gene: TRBD1
CDR3aa: ASSLQGGHNSPLH; v_gene: TRBV9; j_gene: TRBJ1-6; d_gene: TRBD1
CDR3aa: ASSLARRVQETQY; v_gene: TRBV13; j_gene: TRBJ2-5; d_gene: .